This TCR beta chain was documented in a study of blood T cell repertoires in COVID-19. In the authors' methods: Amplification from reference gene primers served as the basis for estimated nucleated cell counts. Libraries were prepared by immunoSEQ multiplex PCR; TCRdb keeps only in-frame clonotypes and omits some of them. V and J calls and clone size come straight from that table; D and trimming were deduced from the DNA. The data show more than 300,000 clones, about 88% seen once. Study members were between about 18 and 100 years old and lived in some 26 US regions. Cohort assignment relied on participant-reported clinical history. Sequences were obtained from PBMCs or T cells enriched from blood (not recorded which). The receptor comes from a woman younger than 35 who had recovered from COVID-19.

The CDR3 reads CASSHGTGKHEKLFF. The CDR3 DNA follows: TGTGCCAGCAGCCACGGTACAGGGAAGCATGAAAAACTGTTTTTT. The chain links TRBV3-1 (or the pseudogene TRBV3-2) to TRBJ1-4; possibly TRBD1 for D (6 bases). Trimming cost V 3 bases and J 6 bases, with 14 bases left between them. The germline V gene has CDR1 LGHDT and CDR2 YNNKEL (reference sequence). The CDR3 sequence is 15 residues long.